This T cell receptor (beta chain) is drawn from a study of T cell responses to AZD1222 COVID-19 vaccine. Looking at the study overall: Pooling of second doses given at about 4 or about 12 weeks was done. Study-level points and caveats: Unmutated regions of variants are reportedly targeted by nearly half of spike-specific TCRs. Only a handful of AZD1222 recipients, five to seven in all, had baseline seropositivity. White British people made up most donors, females outnumbered males, and clonal diversity was possibly underestimated.

Details on this clone: Its antigen is as yet unknown.

Profiling relied on immunoSEQ multiplex PCR, and the TCRdb table lists in-frame clones only, not all of them. The sample contains about 110,000 clones, roughly 90% of which appear only once. The V end was cut by 0 bases, the J end by 6 bases, with 14 bases between. The length of the CDR3 is 15 residues. Looked up from germline, CDR1 is MNHEY and CDR2 is SVGAGI. The receptor's source is an adult in good health. Sequenced here: peripheral blood, sampled on day 0 of AZD1222 vaccination. The chain carries TRBV6-5 and TRBJ1-1; possibly TRBD1 for D (6 bases). The CDR3 loop reads CASSYSQGQFSEAFF. Here the CDR3 DNA reads TGTGCCAGCAGTTACTCCCAGGGGCAGTTCTCTGAAGCTTTCTTT.